This passage covers 27 T cell receptor beta chains from one sample sequenced in a study of blood T cell repertoires in COVID-19. TCRdb's copy holds only in-frame clones and misses some; the assay was immunoSEQ multiplex PCR. This table has roughly 200,000 clones, 85% to 90% appearing once. What was sequenced was peripheral blood. These receptors all come from a person in their 70s with COVID-19, enrolled during active disease.

This clone was seen a single time. The CDR3 coding sequence is TGTGCCAGCACTACAGGGGGCCAACCCCTTTTGTCTGAAGCTTTCTTT. Its translation is CASTTGGQPLLSEAFF. This chain links TRBV6-6 with TRBJ1-1, with 9 bases matching TRBD1. This CDR3 has 16 residues. Per germline, CDR1 MNHNY and CDR2 SVGAGI (reference sequence). V lost 7 bases to trimming and J lost 6 bases; unmatched junction nucleotides: 15.

This chain joins TRBV10-3 and TRBJ1-1; 8 bases fit TRBD1. The V and J ends lost 0 bases and 8 bases, in that order; junction bases with no gene match: 2. Germline V gene sequence: CDR1 ENHRY, CDR2 SYGVKD. The CDR3 loop spans 13 amino acids. The CDR3 DNA sequence: TGTGCCATCAGTGAGTCGAGGACAGGGGAAGCTTTCTTT. The encoded protein is CAISESRTGEAFF.

This clone has a handful of counts. The V and J genes are TRBV5-1 and TRBJ2-7; TRBD1 agrees at 8 bases. CDR1 and CDR2 from the germline V gene are SGHRS and YFSETQ. The CDR3 loop spans 15 amino acids. The ends lost 0 bases at V and 6 bases at J; junction bases unmatched: 8. CDR3 loop: CASSLGGQGASEQYF. As DNA, the CDR3 is TGCGCCAGCAGCTTGGGTGGCCAGGGGGCCTCCGAGCAGTACTTC.

The chain is built from TRBV2 and TRBJ1-1; TRBD1 matches at 11 bases. In germline, CDR1 is SNHLY, CDR2 FYNNEI. V lost 8 bases, J lost 0 bases, and 8 bases stayed unmatched. The CDR3 sequence is 16 residues long. Here the CDR3 reads CASPPPGQGVNTEAFF. CDR3 DNA: TGTGCCAGCCCGCCGCCGGGACAGGGGGTGAACACTGAAGCTTTCTTT.

This clone has more than one count but fewer than ten. The chain joins TRBV15 to TRBJ1-4, with D possibly being TRBD1 (5 bases). The CDR3 runs 15 residues. V was cut by 5 bases and J by 7 bases, with 17 bases left in between. CDR1 is LNHNV and CDR2 is YYDKDF in the germline V gene (reference sequence). CDR3 region: CATSVGRDWSEKLFF. The CDR3 DNA sequence: TGTGCCACCAGCGTCGGCAGGGATTGGAGTGAAAAACTGTTTTTT.

This chain uses TRBV3-1 (or the pseudogene TRBV3-2) with TRBJ1-4; no definite D call. The V end lost 1 base, the J end lost 3 bases, and 9 bases lay between the germline ends. The length of the CDR3 is 15 residues. CDR1 LGHDT and CDR2 YNNKEL come from the germline V gene (reference sequence). The CDR3, as DNA: TGTGCCAGCAGCCAAGCGGGGTCAGCTAATGAAAAACTGTTTTTT. This sequence encodes CASSQAGSANEKLFF.

This clone was seen just once. The chain carries TRBV18 and TRBJ2-5; TRBD2 matches 7 bases. From germline, CDR1 is KGHSH and CDR2 LQKENI. The ends lost 0 bases at V and 2 bases at J; junction bases unmatched: 3. The CDR3 length is 15 residues. As DNA, the CDR3 is TGTGCCAGCTCACCACCCGGGGGAGGGCAAGAGACCCAGTACTTC. It is translated as CASSPPGGGQETQYF.

This chain connects TRBV19 to TRBJ2-5; 8 bases are a match to TRBD2. The germline gives CDR1 LNHDA, CDR2 SQIVND (reference sequence). The CDR3 has 15 amino acids. V was clipped by 5 bases and J by 5 bases; unmatched bases: 10. The CDR3 loop reads CASSEGSGSRETQYF. The CDR3 DNA is TGTGCCAGTAGTGAGGGGAGCGGGAGCAGGGAGACCCAGTACTTC.

The chain is built from TRBV27 and TRBJ1-4; 7 positions match TRBD1. CDR3 length: 14 amino acids. The V and J ends lost 6 bases and 8 bases, in that order; junction bases with no gene match: 9. Per the germline V gene, CDR1 is MNHEY and CDR2 is SMNVEV (reference sequence). The DNA for the CDR3 is TGTGCCAGCAGGTTACAGGGGCAGGGGGAAAAACTGTTTTTT. It codes for CASRLQGQGEKLFF.

The V and J genes are TRBV11-2 and TRBJ2-1; no clear D. There are 13 residues in the CDR3. Germline loops: CDR1 SGHAT, CDR2 FQNNGV. The V gene lost 0 bases and the J gene lost 4 bases, with 4 bases spanning the gap. CDR3: CASSLERYNEQFF. In DNA, the CDR3 is TGTGCCAGCAGCTTAGAGCGATACAATGAGCAGTTCTTC.

The CDR3 DNA reads as TGTGCCAGTGCCAGGGGGCTCTATAATTCACCCCTCCACTTT. Protein: CASARGLYNSPLHF. The chain carries TRBV9 and TRBJ1-6; 8 bases map to TRBD1. The CDR3 extends over 14 amino acids. Germline-derived CDR1 and CDR2 are SGDLS and YYNGEE. V dropped 8 bases and J dropped 3; count of bases not matched to a gene: 4.

This CDR3 is CASTTDYNSPLHF. The CDR3 DNA sequence: TGTGCCAGCACAACAGATTATAATTCACCCCTCCACTTT. The V and J genes are TRBV25-1 and TRBJ1-6; no clear D gene. V was shortened by 7 bases and J by 4 bases, with 8 bases between the two germline ends. The germline CDR1 and CDR2 sequences are MGHDK and SYGVNS. There are 13 residues in the CDR3.

This clone appeared many times. This chain links TRBV7-6 with TRBJ2-1, with D maybe TRBD1 (8 bases). CDR1 and CDR2 (germline): SGHVS, FNYEAQ. The ends were cut back, 2 bases at V and 5 bases at J, with 22 bases in the middle. The CDR3 runs 18 residues. The CDR3 DNA reads TGTGCCAGCAGCTTAATGGCAGGGGGCGGGAGACTAAACAATGAGCAGTTCTTC. It encodes CASSLMAGGGRLNNEQFF. The full variable domain, with the rest looked up from reference TRBV7-6 and TRBJ2-1, is GAGVSQSPRYKVTKRGQDVALRCDPISGHVSLYWYRQALGQGPEFLTYFNYEAQQDKSGLPNDRFSAERPEGSISTLTIQRTEQRDSAMYRCASSLMAGGGRLNNEQFFGPGTRLTVL.

CDR3 sequence (DNA): TGTGCCAGCAGTTTATCGCCTCTGGGGGGAGAAGATACGCAGTATTTT. Protein: CASSLSPLGGEDTQYF. The genes are TRBV28 and TRBJ2-3; D may be TRBD2 (6 bases). V was shortened by 1 base and J by 5 bases, with 16 bases between the two germline ends. The CDR3 has 16 amino acids. The germline V gene has CDR1 MDHEN and CDR2 SYDVKM.

This chain uses TRBV28 with TRBJ2-5; 9 bases map to TRBD1. V trimming: 4 bases; J trimming: 4 bases; junction bases outside the gene matches: 16. Germline CDR1 reads MDHEN; CDR2 reads SYDVKM. This CDR3 contains 18 residues. The CDR3, as DNA: TGTGCCAGCAGTTCCCGTTGGGACAGGGCAAATTTACGAGAGACCCAGTACTTC. This translates into CASSSRWDRANLRETQYF.

This clone appeared a single time. V is TRBV15 and J is TRBJ1-5; D remains unclear. CDR3 length equals 12 residues. CDR1 is LNHNV, CDR2 YYDKDF, per germline (reference sequence). Trimming left V 6 bases short and J 4 bases short, with 7 bases between. The CDR3 DNA sequence: TGTGCCACCAGTGGCCAAAATCAGCCCCAGCATTTT. It encodes CATSGQNQPQHF.

The J gene is TRBJ2-7, the V gene TRBV7-7, with a tentative D call TRBD2 (6 bases). The V end was cut by 5 bases, the J end by 9 bases, with 17 bases between. CDR3 length equals 13 residues. CDR1 and CDR2 from the germline V gene are SSHAT and FNYEAQ (reference sequence). The CDR3 nucleotides read TGTGCCAGCAGCGCGACTAGTCTAGGTGTGCAGTACTTC. Its translation: CASSATSLGVQYF.

The chain couples TRBV5-6 to TRBJ2-5; TRBD2 matches 11 bases. The junction had 7 bases not matched to a gene; V was cut back by 2 bases and J by 4 bases. CDR1 is SGHDT and CDR2 is YYEEEE in the germline V gene. The CDR3 extends over 16 amino acids. The CDR3 spells CASSLLLAGEAETQYF. CDR3 DNA sequence: TGTGCCAGCAGCTTATTACTAGCGGGAGAAGCAGAGACCCAGTACTTC.

V and J are TRBV6-1 and TRBJ1-2; tentatively, D is TRBD1 (6 bases). Germline V gene sequence: CDR1 MNHNS, CDR2 SASEGT. V lost 3 bases, J lost 4 bases, and 18 bases lay in between. The CDR3 consists of 16 residues. CDR3 residues: CASSDLVVTGPYGYTF. In DNA form, the CDR3 reads TGTGCCAGCAGTGATCTTGTGGTTACAGGGCCCTATGGCTACACCTTC.

About this clone itself: At one end, the junction sequence differs from germline, possibly due to a read error. V and J are TRBV28 and TRBJ1-5; 9 bases align to TRBD1. This CDR3 has 13 amino acids. Germline lookup yields CDR1 MDHEN and CDR2 SYDVKM. The CDR3 sequence: CASSLWGTGFQGF. For the CDR3, the DNA is TGTGCCAGCAGTTTATGGGGGACAGGGTTTCAGGGTTTT.

This clone was detected only a few times. This chain links TRBV7-2 with TRBJ2-3; 10 nucleotides line up with TRBD2. Per the germline V gene, CDR1 is SGHTA and CDR2 is FQGNSA. The CDR3 is 17 residues long. With V trimmed by 3 bases and J by 1 base, 7 bases remained unmatched. CDR3 region: CASSLHPSGGGTDTQYF. CDR3 nucleotides: TGTGCCAGCAGCTTGCACCCTAGCGGGGGCGGCACAGATACGCAGTATTTT.

The rearrangement joins TRBV9 to TRBJ2-3, with TRBD2 matching over 12 bases. The CDR3 has 17 amino acids. Germline-derived CDR1 and CDR2 are SGDLS and YYNGEE. The J segment lost 2 bases and the V segment lost 3 bases, leaving 7 bases of the junction unmatched. This CDR3 reads CASSGRTSGAYTDTQYF. In DNA, the CDR3 is TGTGCCAGCAGCGGAAGGACTAGCGGGGCCTACACAGATACGCAGTATTTT.

The chain's CDR3 is CASSSTKNNSPLHF. CDR3 nucleotides: TGTGCCAGCAGTTCCACTAAAAATAATTCACCCCTCCACTTT. V gene TRBV6-5 combines with J gene TRBJ1-6; D remains ambiguous. Trimming shortened V by 4 bases and J by 5 bases, and 9 bases separated the two germline ends. Germline values: CDR1 MNHEY, CDR2 SVGAGI. CDR3 length equals 14 residues.

The rearrangement joins TRBV19 to TRBJ1-5; the D is unclear. This CDR3 is 15 amino acids long. Germline assignment: CDR1 LNHDA and CDR2 SQIVND (reference sequence). V lost 8 bases, J lost 0 bases, and 14 bases lay in between. Written as DNA, the CDR3 is TGTGCCAGTCTTTATTCCGGAGATAGCAATCAGCCCCAGCATTTT. It is translated as CASLYSGDSNQPQHF.

The chain is built from TRBV14 and TRBJ2-7, with TRBD1 as a possible D gene (5 bases). CDR1 is SGHDN and CDR2 is FVKESK in the germline V gene. The germline V and J ends were trimmed by 4 bases and 5 bases, with 12 bases remaining between them. The CDR3 runs to 13 residues. The CDR3 nucleotides are TGTGCCAGCAGCCCACAACCAGGGAACGAGCAGTACTTC. It specifies CASSPQPGNEQYF.

This sequence joins TRBV18 and TRBJ1-3, with TRBD1 identical over 9 bases. This CDR3 has 17 amino acids. Germline-derived CDR1 and CDR2 are KGHSH and LQKENI. With V trimmed by 1 base and J by 4 bases, 8 bases remained unmatched. This CDR3 is CASSPLPGTGSGNTIYF. For the CDR3, the DNA is TGTGCCAGCTCACCACTTCCCGGGACAGGGTCCGGAAACACCATATATTTT.

This clone has only a few counts. The V call is TRBV28, the J call TRBJ2-2, with 8 bases fitting TRBD2. CDR3 size: 14 residues. V lost 6 bases, J lost 6 bases, and 6 bases stayed unmatched. The germline CDR1 and CDR2 sequences are MDHEN and SYDVKM. The CDR3 reads CASSQTSAAGELFF. As DNA, the CDR3 is TGTGCCAGCAGCCAGACTAGCGCAGCCGGGGAGCTGTTTTTT.